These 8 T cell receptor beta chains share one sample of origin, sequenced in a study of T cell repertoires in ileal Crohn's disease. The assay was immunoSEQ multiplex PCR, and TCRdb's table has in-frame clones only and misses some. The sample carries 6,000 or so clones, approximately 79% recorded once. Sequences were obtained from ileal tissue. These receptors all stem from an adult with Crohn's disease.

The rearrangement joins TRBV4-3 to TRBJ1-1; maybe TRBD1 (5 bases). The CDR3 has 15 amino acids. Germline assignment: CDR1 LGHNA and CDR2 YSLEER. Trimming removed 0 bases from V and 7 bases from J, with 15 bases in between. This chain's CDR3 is CASSQEGAATGEAFF. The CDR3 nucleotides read TGCGCCAGCAGCCAAGAAGGGGCCGCGACGGGTGAAGCTTTCTTT.

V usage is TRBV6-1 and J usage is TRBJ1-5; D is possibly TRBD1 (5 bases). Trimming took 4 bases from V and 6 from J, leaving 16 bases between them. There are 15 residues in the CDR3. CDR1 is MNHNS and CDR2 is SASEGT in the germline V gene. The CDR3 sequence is CASSGPSGGGQPQHF. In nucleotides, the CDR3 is TGTGCCAGCAGTGGCCCTTCGGGGGGAGGTCAGCCCCAGCATTTT.

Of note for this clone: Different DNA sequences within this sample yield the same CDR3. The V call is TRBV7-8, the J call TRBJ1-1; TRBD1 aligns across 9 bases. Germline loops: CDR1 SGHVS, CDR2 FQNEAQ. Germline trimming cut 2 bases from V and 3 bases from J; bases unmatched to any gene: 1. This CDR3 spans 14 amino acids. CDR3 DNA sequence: TGTGCCAGCAGCTTACGGGACAGGGACACTGAAGCTTTCTTT. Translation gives CASSLRDRDTEAFF.

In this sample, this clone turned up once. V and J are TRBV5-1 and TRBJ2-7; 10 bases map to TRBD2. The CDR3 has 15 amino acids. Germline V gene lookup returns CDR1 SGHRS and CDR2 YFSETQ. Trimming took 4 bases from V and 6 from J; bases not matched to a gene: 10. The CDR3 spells CASSGISGRAGEQYF. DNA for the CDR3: TGCGCCAGCAGCGGTATAAGCGGGAGGGCCGGCGAGCAGTACTTC. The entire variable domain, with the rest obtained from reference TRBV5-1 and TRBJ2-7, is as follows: KAGVTQTPRYLIKTRGQQVTLSCSPISGHRSVSWYQQTPGQGLQFLFEYFSETQRNKGNFPGRFSGRQFSNSRSEMNVSTLELGDSALYLCASSGISGRAGEQYFGPGTRLTVT.

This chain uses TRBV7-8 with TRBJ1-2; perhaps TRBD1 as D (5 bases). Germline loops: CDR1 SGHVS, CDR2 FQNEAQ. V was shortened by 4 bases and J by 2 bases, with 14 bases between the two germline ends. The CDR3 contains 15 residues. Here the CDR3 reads CASSSFRGKNYGYTF. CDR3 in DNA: TGTGCCAGCAGCTCGTTTAGGGGTAAAAACTATGGCTACACCTTC.

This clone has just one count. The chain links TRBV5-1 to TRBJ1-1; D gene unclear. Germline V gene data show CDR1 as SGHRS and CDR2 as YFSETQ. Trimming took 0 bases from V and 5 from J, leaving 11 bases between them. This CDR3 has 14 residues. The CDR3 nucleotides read TGCGCCAGCAGCTTGGTTGCAGGAACGACTGAAGCTTTCTTT. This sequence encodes CASSLVAGTTEAFF.

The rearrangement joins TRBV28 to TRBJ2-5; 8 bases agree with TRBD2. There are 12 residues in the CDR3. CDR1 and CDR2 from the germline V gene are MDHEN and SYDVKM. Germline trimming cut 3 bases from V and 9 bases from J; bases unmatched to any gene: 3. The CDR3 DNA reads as TGTGCCAGCAGTTTGAGGCGGGGGGCCCAGTACTTC. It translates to CASSLRRGAQYF.

The CDR3 protein is CAGGLLGGTDTQYF. The DNA for the CDR3 is TGTGCCGGAGGCCTATTAGGTGGCACAGATACGCAGTATTTT. The rearrangement joins TRBV7-2 to TRBJ2-3, with D maybe TRBD2 (5 bases). The CDR3 length is 14 residues. Trimming cost V 11 bases and J 1 base, with 16 bases left between them. Germline loops: CDR1 SGHTA, CDR2 FQGNSA. Complete variable domain (other parts from reference TRBV7-2 and TRBJ2-3): GAGVSQSPSNKVTEKGKDVELRCDPISGHTALYWYRQSLGQGLEFLIYFQGNSAPDKSGLPSDRFSAERTGGSVSTLTIQRTQQEDSAVYLCAGGLLGGTDTQYFGPGTRLTVL.